This TCR beta chain was captured by sequencing in a study of OX40 agonist ivuxolimab in advanced cancers. CDR1 SGHAT and CDR2 FQNNGV come from the germline V gene. Trimming shortened V by 2 bases and J by 2 bases, and 6 bases separated the two germline ends. The CDR3 is 13 residues long. Method: immunoSEQ multiplex PCR; TCRdb's copy keeps in-frame clones and lacks some. The sample includes about 100,000 clones, 75% to 90% of them seen just once. The sequencing here drew on CD4+ or CD8+ T cells sorted from blood, taken in a trial of the OX40 agonist ivuxolimab. This receptor was identified in an adult with an advanced solid tumor such as melanoma, head and neck, liver or kidney cancer. The genes are TRBV11-2 and TRBJ1-1; D remains unclear. This CDR3 reads CASSLRRNTEAFF. Written as DNA, the CDR3 is TGTGCCAGCAGCTTACGACGAAACACTGAAGCTTTCTTT.